This T cell receptor beta chain was sequenced in a study of technical replicates of blood from several donors. Sequencing used immunoSEQ multiplex PCR; TCRdb keeps in-frame clones, though not all of them. The sample holds tens of thousands of clones, 95% to 98% seen once. This CDR3 comprises 10 residues. V was pared by 2 bases and J by 9 bases, with 8 bases between. Germline lookup yields CDR1 DFQATT and CDR2 SNEGSKA (reference sequence). The J gene is TRBJ2-7, the V gene TRBV20-1, with D possibly matching TRBD2 (5 bases). Sample: T cells isolated from PBMCs. This TCR was sampled from a human donor in good health. The CDR3 sequence is CSARLGGQYF. The CDR3 bases are TGCAGTGCTAGACTAGGAGGGCAGTACTTC.